Described below is a single T cell receptor beta chain sequence and its context. These data belong to a study of control samples from healthy donors and cancer patients. The CDR3 totals 16 residues. CDR1 KGHSH and CDR2 LQKENI come from the germline V gene. Trimming took 0 bases from V and 5 from J, leaving 16 bases between them. Assay: immunoSEQ multiplex PCR; the TCRdb copy retains only in-frame clones and omits some. The sample yields about 94,000 clones, about 85% seen once. Material for sequencing was blood. The sequence came from a woman aged 50 to 65 in good health. The chain is built from TRBV18 and TRBJ2-5; tentatively, D is TRBD1 or TRBD2 (5 bases each). The CDR3 DNA reads TGTGCCAGCTCACCACCGTATCCAGGGACGGCGGAGACCCAGTACTTC. The encoded protein is CASSPPYPGTAETQYF.